The sample holds a few counts of the clone carrying this TCR beta chain. Its antigen is unidentified. There are 15 residues in the CDR3. V lost 1 base and J lost 3, with 12 bases in between. CDR1 SEHNR and CDR2 FQNEAQ come from the germline V gene (reference sequence). The sample comes from a study of T-cell memory formation after mild COVID-19. Notes on the study in general: Cross-reactive memory seemingly joined, as some responding clones were found in pre-infection memory. Clones that got smaller from day 15 to 85 had even CD4/CD8, while clones growing later tipped toward CD4+.

TCRdb itself ran the 5' RACE reads through MiXCR, one entry per CDR3 protein. This sample has a few hundred thousand distinct CDR3 sequences, with around 30% found just once. The chain uses TRBV7-9 and TRBJ1-1; D uncertain. The clonotype comes from an adult woman who had mild COVID-19 (a few samples of this study predate the infection). Cell type and time point are not known. Sequenced material: PBMCs or a T cell subset sorted from them (not recorded which). CDR3 sequence (DNA): TGTGCCAGCAGCTTAGTTTCCGCGAAGCACACTGAAGCTTTCTTT. Amino acid sequence: CASSLVSAKHTEAFF.